These T cell receptor beta chains were read from a single sample in a study of T cell changes during pregnancy in multiple sclerosis. Data came from immunoSEQ multiplex PCR; TCRdb stores just in-frame clones and leaves some out. The top ten clones hold 0.95% to 1% of a sample with approximately 84,000 clones, around 94% of them seen once. This specimen was peripheral blood, taken in the second trimester of pregnancy. The receptors originated from a female donor in good health, enrolled as a control in a pregnancy study. Each CDR3 is given with its conserved first and last residue. The order of the fields is D gene, J gene, clone size, V gene, CDR3 protein, CDR3 DNA. A D gene is named only where the DNA matches it firmly. Rows may omit the clone size; those that give it use once, few, many or a size class.

>NA|TRBJ2-1|few|TRBV28
CASSSQLEIYNEQFF
TGTGCCAGCAGTTCGCAGCTAGAGATCTACAATGAGCAGTTCTTC
>NA|TRBJ2-3|NA|TRBV27
CASSPAWGEVTDTQYF
TGTGCCAGCAGTCCCGCGTGGGGGGAGGTCACAGATACGCAGTATTTT
>TRBD1|TRBJ1-3|NA|TRBV19
CASSTTGPGNTIYF
TGTGCCAGTAGTACGACAGGGCCTGGAAACACCATATATTTT
>NA|TRBJ2-1|NA|TRBV28
CASNRGYNEQFF
TGTGCCAGCAATCGAGGGTACAATGAGCAGTTCTTC
>TRBD1|TRBJ1-5|NA|TRBV6-1
CAGRDSLDQPQHF
TGTGCCGGAAGGGACAGTTTGGATCAGCCCCAGCATTTT
>TRBD2|TRBJ2-1|NA|TRBV28
CGSRGGSYNEQFF
TGTGGGTCCCGGGGGGGTTCCTACAATGAGCAGTTCTTC
>NA|TRBJ2-1|NA|TRBV9
CASSVGGLLTYNEQFF
TGTGCCAGCAGCGTAGGGGGACTCTTGACCTACAATGAGCAGTTCTTC
>NA|TRBJ2-7|NA|TRBV28
CASRTEGWNEQYF
TGTGCCAGCAGGACGGAGGGGTGGAACGAGCAGTACTTC
>NA|TRBJ1-5|NA|TRBV19
CASSIEGGPGIWQPQHF
TGTGCCAGTAGTATCGAGGGAGGGCCCGGAATTTGGCAACCCCAGCATTTT
>TRBD1|TRBJ2-7|NA|TRBV5-1
CASSPGQFSYEQYF
TGCGCCAGCAGCCCGGGACAGTTCTCCTACGAGCAGTACTTC
>NA|TRBJ1-2|NA|TRBV6-6
CASSDYRDLNYGYTF
TGTGCCAGCAGTGACTACAGGGACCTTAACTATGGCTACACCTTC
>TRBD1|TRBJ1-4|NA|TRBV2
CASSSSTGQLFNEKLFF
TGTGCCAGCAGCTCCTCCACGGGACAGTTGTTTAATGAAAAACTGTTTTTT
>NA|TRBJ1-5|once|TRBV2
CASTADSRSNQPQHF
TGTGCCAGCACTGCGGACAGCAGAAGCAATCAGCCCCAGCATTTT
>NA|TRBJ1-1|NA|TRBV5-1
CASSTEGGETFF
TGCGCCAGCAGCACCGAAGGAGGGGAGACTTTCTTT
>NA|TRBJ1-2|NA|TRBV18
CASSPPYDWTDRNYGYTF
TGTGCCAGCTCACCACCCTACGACTGGACAGATCGGAACTATGGCTACACCTTC
>TRBD1|TRBJ1-2|NA|TRBV15
CATSRAGDRRPYGYTF
TGTGCCACCAGCAGAGCTGGGGACAGGAGGCCCTATGGCTACACCTTC
>NA|TRBJ1-2|NA|TRBV14
CASSQERGRGNYGYTF
TGTGCCAGCAGCCAAGAGAGGGGCAGGGGTAACTATGGCTACACCTTC
>TRBD1|TRBJ2-7|once|TRBV7-6
CASSFEPGTGLYEQYF
TGTGCCAGCAGCTTCGAACCCGGGACAGGGTTGTACGAGCAGTACTTC
>TRBD2|TRBJ2-1|NA|TRBV27
CASKGREARGEQFF
TGTGCCAGCAAGGGACGGGAGGCCCGGGGTGAGCAGTTCTTC